This T cell receptor beta chain was retrieved from a study of T cell repertoires in cytomegalovirus infection. This clonotype was seen more than once but under ten times. Germline CDR1 is SEHNR and CDR2 is FQNEAQ (reference sequence). With 5 bases removed from V and 3 bases from J, the gap between germline ends came to 10 bases. The CDR3 runs 13 residues. TCRdb re-called the reads through MiXCR, storing one row per CDR3 protein. This sample has about 180,000 distinct CDR3 sequences, with about a sixth found just once. Specimen: CD8+ T cells from PBMCs. The V and J genes are TRBV7-9 and TRBJ1-1; TRBD1 might be the D (5 bases). This clonotype originated in a human donor in good health (CMV status not recorded). Some clones in this sample may be carry-over from other donors' samples. The CDR3 loop reads CASSPVGDTEAFF. The CDR3 coding sequence is TGTGCCAGCAGCCCTGTGGGGGACACTGAAGCTTTCTTT.